The present T cell receptor (beta chain) was sequenced within a study of blood T cell repertoires in COVID-19. As for the study in general: The cDNA or gDNA used as material had been derived from T cells, B-cell-depleted T cells, or PBMCs.

Clones were read by immunoSEQ multiplex PCR, and TCRdb kept only the in-frame ones, dropping some. The sample shows approximately 230,000 clones, about 85% of them seen only once. V gave up 7 bases and J gave up 1 base; unmatched junction bases: 2. The V gene's germline CDR1 is GTSNPN and CDR2 SVGIG (reference sequence). This CDR3 is 13 amino acids long. Sequenced sample: peripheral blood. This chain connects TRBV30 to TRBJ2-7; 12 bases are a match to TRBD2. The receptor comes from a man aged 30 to 45 with active or convalescent COVID-19. As DNA, the CDR3 is TGTGCCTTTGGACTAGCGGGATCCTACGAGCAGTACTTC. Translated, it gives CAFGLAGSYEQYF.